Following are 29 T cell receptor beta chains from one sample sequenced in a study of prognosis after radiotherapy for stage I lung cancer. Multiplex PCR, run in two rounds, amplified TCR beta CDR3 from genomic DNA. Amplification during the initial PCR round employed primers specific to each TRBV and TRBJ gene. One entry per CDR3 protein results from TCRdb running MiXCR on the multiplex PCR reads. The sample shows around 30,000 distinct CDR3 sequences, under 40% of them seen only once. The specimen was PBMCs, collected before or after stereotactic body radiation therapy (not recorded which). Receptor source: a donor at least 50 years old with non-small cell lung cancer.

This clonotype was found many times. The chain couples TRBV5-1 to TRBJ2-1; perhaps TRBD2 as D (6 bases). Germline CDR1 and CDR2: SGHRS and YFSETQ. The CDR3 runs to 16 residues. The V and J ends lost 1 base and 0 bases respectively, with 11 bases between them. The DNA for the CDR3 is TGCGCCAGCAGCTTGAACGGAGGGCTCTCCTACAATGAGCAGTTCTTC. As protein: CASSLNGGLSYNEQFF.

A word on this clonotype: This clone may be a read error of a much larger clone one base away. The CDR3: CTSRGGALETQYF. The DNA of the CDR3 is TGTACCAGCAGGGGGGGAGCATTAGAGACCCAGTACTTC. The chain joins TRBV28 to TRBJ2-5; D is tentatively TRBD1 or TRBD2 (7 bases each). Germline CDR1 MDHEN, CDR2 SYDVKM. The CDR3 length is 13 residues.

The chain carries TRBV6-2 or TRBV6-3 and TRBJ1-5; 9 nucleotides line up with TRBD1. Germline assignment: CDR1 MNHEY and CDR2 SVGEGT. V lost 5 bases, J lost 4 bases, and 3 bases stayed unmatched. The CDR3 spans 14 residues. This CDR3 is CASSRDRVNQPQHF. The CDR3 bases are TGTGCCAGCAGTAGGGACAGGGTAAATCAGCCCCAGCATTTT.

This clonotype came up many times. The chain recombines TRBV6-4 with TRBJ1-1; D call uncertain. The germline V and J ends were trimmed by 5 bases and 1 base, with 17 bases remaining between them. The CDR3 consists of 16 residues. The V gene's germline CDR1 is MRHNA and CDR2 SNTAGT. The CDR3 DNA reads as TGTGCCAGCAGTCCAAACGAGTGGGAGTCGAACACTGAAGCTTTCTTT. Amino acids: CASSPNEWESNTEAFF.

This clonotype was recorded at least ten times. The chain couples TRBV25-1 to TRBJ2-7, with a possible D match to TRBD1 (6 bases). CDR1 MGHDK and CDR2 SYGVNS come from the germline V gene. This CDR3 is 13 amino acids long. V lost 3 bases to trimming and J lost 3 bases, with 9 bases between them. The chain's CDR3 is CASSDVRGYEQYF. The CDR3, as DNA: TGTGCCAGCAGTGACGTCAGGGGCTACGAGCAGTACTTC.

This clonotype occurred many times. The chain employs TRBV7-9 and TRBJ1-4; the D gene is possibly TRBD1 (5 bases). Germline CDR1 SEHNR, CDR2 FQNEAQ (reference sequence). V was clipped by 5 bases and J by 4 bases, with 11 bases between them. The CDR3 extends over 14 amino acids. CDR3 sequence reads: CASSPGRNNEKLFF. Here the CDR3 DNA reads TGTGCCAGCAGCCCGGGACGTAATAATGAAAAACTGTTTTTT.

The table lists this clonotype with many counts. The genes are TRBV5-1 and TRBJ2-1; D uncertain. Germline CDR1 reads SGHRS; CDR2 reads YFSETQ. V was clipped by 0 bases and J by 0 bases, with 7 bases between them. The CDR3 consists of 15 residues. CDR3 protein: CASSLGQSSYNEQFF. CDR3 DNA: TGCGCCAGCAGCTTGGGGCAGAGCTCCTACAATGAGCAGTTCTTC.

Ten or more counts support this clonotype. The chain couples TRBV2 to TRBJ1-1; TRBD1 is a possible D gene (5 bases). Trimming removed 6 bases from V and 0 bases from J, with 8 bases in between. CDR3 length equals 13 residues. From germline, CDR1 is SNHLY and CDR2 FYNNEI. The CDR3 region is CASSQTVNTEAFF. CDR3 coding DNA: TGTGCCAGCAGCCAGACAGTGAACACTGAAGCTTTCTTT.

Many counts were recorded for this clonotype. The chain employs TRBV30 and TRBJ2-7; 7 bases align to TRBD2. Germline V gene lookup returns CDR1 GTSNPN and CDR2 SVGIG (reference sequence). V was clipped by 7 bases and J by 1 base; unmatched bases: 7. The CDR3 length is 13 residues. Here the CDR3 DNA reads TGTGCCTCGATTGGGGGGGGGTCCTACGAGCAGTACTTC. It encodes CASIGGGSYEQYF.

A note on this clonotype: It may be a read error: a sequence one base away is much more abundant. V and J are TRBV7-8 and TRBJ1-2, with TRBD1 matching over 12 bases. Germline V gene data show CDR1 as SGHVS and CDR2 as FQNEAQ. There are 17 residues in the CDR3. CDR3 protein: CAISLAPGTGGDYGYTF. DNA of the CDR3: TGTGCCATCAGCTTAGCCCCCGGGACAGGGGGCGACTATGGCTACACCTTC.

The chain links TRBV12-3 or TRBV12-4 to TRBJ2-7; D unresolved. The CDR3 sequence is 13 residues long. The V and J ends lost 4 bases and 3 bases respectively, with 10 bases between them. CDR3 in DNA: TGTGCCAGCAGTTACTCGGTGCACTACGAGCAGTACTTC. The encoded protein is CASSYSVHYEQYF.

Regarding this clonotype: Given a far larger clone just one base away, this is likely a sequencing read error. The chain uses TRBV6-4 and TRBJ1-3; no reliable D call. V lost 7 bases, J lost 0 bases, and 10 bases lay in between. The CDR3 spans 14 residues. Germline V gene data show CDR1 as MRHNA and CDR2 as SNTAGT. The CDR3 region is CASTPMGSGNTIYF. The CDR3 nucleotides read TGTGCCAGCACCCCCATGGGCTCTGGAAACACCATATATTTT.

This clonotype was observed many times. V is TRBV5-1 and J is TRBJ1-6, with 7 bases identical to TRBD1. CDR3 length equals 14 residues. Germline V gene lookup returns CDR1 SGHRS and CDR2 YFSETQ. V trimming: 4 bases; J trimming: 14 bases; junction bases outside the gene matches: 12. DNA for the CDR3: TGCGCCAGCAGCCTTGTTCGGGGGGACAGTTCCCTCCACTTT. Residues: CASSLVRGDSSLHF.

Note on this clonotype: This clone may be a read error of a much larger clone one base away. The CDR3 spells CASRQNLGCNEQFF. In nucleotides, the CDR3 is TGTGCCAGCAGGCAAAACTTAGGATGCAATGAGCAGTTCTTC. The V gene is TRBV6-2 or TRBV6-3, the J gene TRBJ2-1; D is unresolved. Trimming left V 6 bases short and J 6 bases short, with 15 bases between. Germline assignment: CDR1 MNHEY and CDR2 SVGEGT. The CDR3 is made up of 14 amino acids.

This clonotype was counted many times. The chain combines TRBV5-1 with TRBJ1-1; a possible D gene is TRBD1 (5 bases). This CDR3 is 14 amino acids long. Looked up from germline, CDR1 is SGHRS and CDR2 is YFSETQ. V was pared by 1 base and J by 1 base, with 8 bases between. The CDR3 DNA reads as TGCGCCAGCAGCTTGAGCAGGGCGAACACTGAAGCTTTCTTT. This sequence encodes CASSLSRANTEAFF.

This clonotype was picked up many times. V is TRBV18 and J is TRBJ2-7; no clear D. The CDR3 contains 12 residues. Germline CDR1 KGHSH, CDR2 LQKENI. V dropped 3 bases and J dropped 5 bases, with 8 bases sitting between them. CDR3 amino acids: CASSPQENEQYF. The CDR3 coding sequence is TGTGCCAGCTCACCTCAGGAAAACGAGCAGTACTTC.

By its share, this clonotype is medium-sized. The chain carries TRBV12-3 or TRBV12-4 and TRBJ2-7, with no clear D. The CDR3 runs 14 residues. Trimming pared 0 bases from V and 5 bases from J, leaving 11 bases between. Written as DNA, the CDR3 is TGTGCCAGCAGTTTAGCGGCCCACGCTAACGAGCAGTACTTC. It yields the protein CASSLAAHANEQYF.

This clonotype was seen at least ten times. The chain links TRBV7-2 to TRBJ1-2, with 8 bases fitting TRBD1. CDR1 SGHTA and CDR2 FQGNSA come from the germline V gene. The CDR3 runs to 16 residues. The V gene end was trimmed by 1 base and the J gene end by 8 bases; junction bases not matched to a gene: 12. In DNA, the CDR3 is TGTGCCAGCAGCTTAGGTGGGCAGGGGGCCTTGAAGGGCTACACCTTC. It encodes CASSLGGQGALKGYTF.

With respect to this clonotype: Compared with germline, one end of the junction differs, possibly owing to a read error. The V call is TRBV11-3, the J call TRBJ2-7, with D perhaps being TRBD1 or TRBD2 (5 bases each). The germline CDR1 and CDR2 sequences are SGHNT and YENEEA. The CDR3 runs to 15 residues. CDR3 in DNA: TGTTCCAGCAGCTTAGATCCCGGGACCTCCTACGATCAGTACTTC. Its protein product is CSSSLDPGTSYDQYF. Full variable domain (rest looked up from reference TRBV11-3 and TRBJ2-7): EAGVVQSPRYKIIEKKQPVAFWCNPISGHNTLYWYLQNLGQGPELLIRYENEEAVDDSQLPKDRFSAERLKGVDSTLKIQPAELGDSAVYLCSSSLDPGTSYDQYFGPGTRLTVT.

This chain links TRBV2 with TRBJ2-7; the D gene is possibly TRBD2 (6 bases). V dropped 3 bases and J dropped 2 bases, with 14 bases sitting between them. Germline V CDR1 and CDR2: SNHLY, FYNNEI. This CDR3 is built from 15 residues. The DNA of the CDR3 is TGTGCCAGCAGTGATAGGGCGGGGACCGCCTACGAGCAGTACTTC. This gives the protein CASSDRAGTAYEQYF.

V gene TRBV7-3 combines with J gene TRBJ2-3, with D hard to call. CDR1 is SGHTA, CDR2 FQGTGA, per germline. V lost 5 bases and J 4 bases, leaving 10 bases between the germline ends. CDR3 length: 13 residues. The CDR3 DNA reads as TGTGCCAGCAGCCGGGCCGTCGCAGATACGCAGTATTTT. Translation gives CASSRAVADTQYF.

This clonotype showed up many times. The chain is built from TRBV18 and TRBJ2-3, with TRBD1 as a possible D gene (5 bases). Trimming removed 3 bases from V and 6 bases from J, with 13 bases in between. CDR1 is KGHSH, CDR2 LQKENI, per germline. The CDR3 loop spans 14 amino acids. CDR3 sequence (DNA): TGTGCCAGCTCACCCACGCAGGGTCTGGATACGCAGTATTTT. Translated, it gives CASSPTQGLDTQYF.

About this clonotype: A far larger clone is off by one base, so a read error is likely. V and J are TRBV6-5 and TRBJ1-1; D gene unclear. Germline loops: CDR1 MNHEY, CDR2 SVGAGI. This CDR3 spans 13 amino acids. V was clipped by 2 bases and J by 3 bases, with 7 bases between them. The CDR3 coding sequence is TGTGCCAGCAGTTACAAAAGTGACACTGAAGCTTTCTTT. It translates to CASSYKSDTEAFF.

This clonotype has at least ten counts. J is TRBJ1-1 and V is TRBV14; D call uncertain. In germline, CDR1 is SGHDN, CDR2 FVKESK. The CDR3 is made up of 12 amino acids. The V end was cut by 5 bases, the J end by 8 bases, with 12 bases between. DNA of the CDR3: TGTGCCAGCAGCGCGCAAGGTAACGAAGCTTTCTTT. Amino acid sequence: CASSAQGNEAFF.

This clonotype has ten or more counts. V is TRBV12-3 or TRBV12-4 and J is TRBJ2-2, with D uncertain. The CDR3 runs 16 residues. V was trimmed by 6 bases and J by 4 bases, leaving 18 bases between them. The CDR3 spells CASRAGWPISTGELFF. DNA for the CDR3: TGTGCCAGCAGGGCCGGATGGCCTATCAGCACCGGGGAGCTGTTTTTT.

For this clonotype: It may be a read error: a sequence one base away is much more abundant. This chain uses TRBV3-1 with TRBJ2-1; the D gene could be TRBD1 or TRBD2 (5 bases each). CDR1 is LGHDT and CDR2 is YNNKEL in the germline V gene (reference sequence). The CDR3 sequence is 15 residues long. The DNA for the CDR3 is TGTGCCAGCAGCCAAGATCCGGGGCGACACAATAAGCAGTTCTTC. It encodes CASSQDPGRHNKQFF.

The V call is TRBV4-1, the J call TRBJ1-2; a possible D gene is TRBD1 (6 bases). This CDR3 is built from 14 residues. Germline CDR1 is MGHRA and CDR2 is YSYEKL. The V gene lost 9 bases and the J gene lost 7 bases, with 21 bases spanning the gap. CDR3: CASGQVRKGGGYTF. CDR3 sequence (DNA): TGCGCCAGTGGCCAAGTTAGGAAGGGGGGTGGCTACACCTTC.

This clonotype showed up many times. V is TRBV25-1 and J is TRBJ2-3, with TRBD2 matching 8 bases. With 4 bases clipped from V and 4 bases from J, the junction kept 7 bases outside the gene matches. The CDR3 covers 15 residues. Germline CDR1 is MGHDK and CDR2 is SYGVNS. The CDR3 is CASSVGGGRADTQYF. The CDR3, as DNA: TGTGCCAGCAGTGTGGGCGGGGGGCGTGCAGATACGCAGTATTTT.

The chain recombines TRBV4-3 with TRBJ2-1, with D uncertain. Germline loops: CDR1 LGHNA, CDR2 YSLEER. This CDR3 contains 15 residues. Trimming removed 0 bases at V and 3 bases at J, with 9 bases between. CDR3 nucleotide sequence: TGCGCCAGCAGCCAAGATATCAACAGCTACAATGAGCAGTTCTTC. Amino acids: CASSQDINSYNEQFF.